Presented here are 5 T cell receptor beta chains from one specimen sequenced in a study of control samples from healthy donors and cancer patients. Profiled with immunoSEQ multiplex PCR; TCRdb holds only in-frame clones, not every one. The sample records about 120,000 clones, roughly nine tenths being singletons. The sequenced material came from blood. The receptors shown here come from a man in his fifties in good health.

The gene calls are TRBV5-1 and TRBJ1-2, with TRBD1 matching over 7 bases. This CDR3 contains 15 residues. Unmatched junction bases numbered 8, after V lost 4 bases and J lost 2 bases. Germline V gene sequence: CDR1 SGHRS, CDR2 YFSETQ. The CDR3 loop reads CASSPTTGQNYGYTF. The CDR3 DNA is TGCGCCAGCAGCCCAACGACAGGGCAGAACTATGGCTACACCTTC.

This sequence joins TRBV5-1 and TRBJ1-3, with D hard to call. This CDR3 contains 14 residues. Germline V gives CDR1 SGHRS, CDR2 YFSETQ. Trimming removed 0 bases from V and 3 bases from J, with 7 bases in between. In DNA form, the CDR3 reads TGCGCCAGCAGCTTGGATGGTCATGGAAACACCATATATTTT. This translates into CASSLDGHGNTIYF.

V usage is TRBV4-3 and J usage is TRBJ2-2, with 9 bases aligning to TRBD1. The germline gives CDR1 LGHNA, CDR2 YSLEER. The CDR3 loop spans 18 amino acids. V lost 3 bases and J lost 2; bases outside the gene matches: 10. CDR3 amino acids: CASSQGTRQGGNTGELFF. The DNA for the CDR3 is TGCGCCAGCAGCCAGGGAACCAGACAGGGGGGCAACACCGGGGAGCTGTTTTTT.

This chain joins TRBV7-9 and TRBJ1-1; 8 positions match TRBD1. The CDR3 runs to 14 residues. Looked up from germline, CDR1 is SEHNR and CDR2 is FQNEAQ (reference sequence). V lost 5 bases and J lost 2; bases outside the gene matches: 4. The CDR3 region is CASSMDRANTEAFF. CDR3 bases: TGTGCCAGCAGCATGGACAGGGCCAACACTGAAGCTTTCTTT.

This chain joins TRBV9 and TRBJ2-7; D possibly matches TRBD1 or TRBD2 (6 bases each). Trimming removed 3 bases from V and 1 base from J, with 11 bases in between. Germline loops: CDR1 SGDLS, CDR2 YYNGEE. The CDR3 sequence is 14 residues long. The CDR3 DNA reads TGTGCCAGCAGCGGGGGGGCCGGGTCCTACGAGCAGTACTTC. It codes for CASSGGAGSYEQYF. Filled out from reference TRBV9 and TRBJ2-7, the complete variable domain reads DSGVTQTPKHLITATGQRVTLRCSPRSGDLSVYWYQQSLDQGLQFLIQYYNGEERAKGNILERFSAQQFPDLHSELNLSSLELGDSALYFCASSGGAGSYEQYFGPGTRLTVT.